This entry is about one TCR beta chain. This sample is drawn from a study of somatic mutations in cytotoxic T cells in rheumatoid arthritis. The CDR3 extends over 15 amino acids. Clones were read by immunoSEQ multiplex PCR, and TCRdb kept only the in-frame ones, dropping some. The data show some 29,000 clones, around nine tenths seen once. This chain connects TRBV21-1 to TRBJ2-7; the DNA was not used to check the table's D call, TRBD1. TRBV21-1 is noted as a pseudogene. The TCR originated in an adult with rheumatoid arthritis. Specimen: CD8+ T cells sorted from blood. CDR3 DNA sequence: TGTGCCAGCACCATACCGGCCGGGACAGATTACGAGCAGTACTTC. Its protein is CASTIPAGTDYEQYF.